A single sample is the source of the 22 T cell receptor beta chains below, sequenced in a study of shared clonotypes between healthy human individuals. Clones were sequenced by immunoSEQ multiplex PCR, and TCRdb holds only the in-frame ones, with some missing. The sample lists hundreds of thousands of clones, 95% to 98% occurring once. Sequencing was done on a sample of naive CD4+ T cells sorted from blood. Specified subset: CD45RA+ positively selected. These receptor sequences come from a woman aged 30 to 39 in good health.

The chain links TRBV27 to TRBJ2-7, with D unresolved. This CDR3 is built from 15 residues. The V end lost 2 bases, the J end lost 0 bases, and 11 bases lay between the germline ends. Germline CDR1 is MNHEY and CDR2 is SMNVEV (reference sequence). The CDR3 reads CASSLGHGYSYEQYF. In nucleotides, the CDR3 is TGTGCCAGCAGTTTAGGGCACGGCTACTCCTACGAGCAGTACTTC.

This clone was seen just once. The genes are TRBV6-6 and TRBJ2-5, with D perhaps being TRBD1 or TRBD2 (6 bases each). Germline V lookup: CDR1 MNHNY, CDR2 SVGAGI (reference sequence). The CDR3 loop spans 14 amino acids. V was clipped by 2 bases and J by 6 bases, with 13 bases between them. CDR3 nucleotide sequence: TGTGCCAGCAGTTACGGGGGGCTAGGGCAGACCCAGTACTTC. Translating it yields CASSYGGLGQTQYF.

DNA of the CDR3: TGTGCCAGCAGCCGGTACCAAGAGACCCAGTACTTC. Protein sequence: CASSRYQETQYF. This sequence joins TRBV14 and TRBJ2-5; D is ambiguous. Germline CDR1 and CDR2: SGHDN and FVKESK. V gave up 4 bases and J gave up 0 bases, with 3 bases separating them. The CDR3 has 12 amino acids. Full variable domain (missing parts from reference TRBV14 and TRBJ2-5): EAGVTQFPSHSVIEKGQTVTLRCDPISGHDNLYWYRRVMGKEIKFLLHFVKESKQDESGMPNNRFLAERTGGTYSTLKVQPAELEDSGVYFCASSRYQETQYFGPGTRLLVL.

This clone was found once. CDR3: CASSNGLAENTGELFF. In DNA form, the CDR3 reads TGTGCCAGCAGCAACGGACTAGCGGAAAACACCGGGGAGCTGTTTTTT. The chain recombines TRBV5-4 with TRBJ2-2; 10 bases agree with TRBD2. Trimming cost V 4 bases and J 2 bases; bases outside gene matches: 5. Germline CDR1 and CDR2: SGHNT and YYREEE (reference sequence). CDR3 length equals 16 residues.

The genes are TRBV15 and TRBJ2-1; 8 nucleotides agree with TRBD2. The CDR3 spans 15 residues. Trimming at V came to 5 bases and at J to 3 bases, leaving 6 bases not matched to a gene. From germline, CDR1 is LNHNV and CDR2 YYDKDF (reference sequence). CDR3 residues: CATSRVAGNYNEQFF. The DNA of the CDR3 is TGTGCCACCAGCCGAGTAGCGGGAAACTACAATGAGCAGTTCTTC.

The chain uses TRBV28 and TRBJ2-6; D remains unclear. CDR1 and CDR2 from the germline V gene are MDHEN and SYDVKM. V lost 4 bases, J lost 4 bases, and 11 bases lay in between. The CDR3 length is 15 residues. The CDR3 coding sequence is TGTGCCAGCAGTTGGTTTGGTGGGGGGGCCAACGTCCTGACTTTC. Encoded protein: CASSWFGGGANVLTF.

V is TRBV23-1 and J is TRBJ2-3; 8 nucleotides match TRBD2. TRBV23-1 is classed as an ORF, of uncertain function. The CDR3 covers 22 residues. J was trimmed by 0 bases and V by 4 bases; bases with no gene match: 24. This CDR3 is CASSPGLAVPGDLFVSTDTQYF. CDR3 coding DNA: TGCGCCAGCAGTCCCGGACTAGCTGTCCCGGGAGATTTGTTTGTTAGCACAGATACGCAGTATTTT.

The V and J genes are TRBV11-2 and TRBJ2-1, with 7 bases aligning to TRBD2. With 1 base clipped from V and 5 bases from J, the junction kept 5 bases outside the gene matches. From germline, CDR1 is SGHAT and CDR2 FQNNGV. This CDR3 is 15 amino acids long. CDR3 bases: TGTGCCAGCAGCTTAGGGCTAGCGGTTAACAATGAGCAGTTCTTC. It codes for CASSLGLAVNNEQFF.

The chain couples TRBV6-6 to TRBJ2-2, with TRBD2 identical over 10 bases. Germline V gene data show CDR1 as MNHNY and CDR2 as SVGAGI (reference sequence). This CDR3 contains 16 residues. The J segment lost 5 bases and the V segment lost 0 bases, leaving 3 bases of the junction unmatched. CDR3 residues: CASSYSWTSGTGELFF. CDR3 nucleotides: TGTGCCAGCAGTTACTCGTGGACTAGCGGTACCGGGGAGCTGTTTTTT.

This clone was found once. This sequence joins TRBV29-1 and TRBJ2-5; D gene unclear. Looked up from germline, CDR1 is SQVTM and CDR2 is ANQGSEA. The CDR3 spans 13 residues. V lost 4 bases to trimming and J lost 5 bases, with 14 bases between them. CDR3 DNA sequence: TGCAGCGTTGGTGTTCTTAGTGCGGAGACCCAGTACTTC. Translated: CSVGVLSAETQYF.

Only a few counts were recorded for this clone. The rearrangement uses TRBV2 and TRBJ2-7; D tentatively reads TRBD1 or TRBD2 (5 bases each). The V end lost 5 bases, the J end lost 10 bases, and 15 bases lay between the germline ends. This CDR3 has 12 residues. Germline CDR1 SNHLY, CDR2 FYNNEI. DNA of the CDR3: TGTGCCAGCAGTCCCGGGACCTCCGGTCAGTACTTC. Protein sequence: CASSPGTSGQYF.

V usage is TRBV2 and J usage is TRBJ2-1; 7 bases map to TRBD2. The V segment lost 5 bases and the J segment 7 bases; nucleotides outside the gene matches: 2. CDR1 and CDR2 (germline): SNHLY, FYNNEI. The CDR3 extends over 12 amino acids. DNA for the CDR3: TGTGCCAGCAGTAGGACTAGAAATGAGCAGTTCTTC. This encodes CASSRTRNEQFF.

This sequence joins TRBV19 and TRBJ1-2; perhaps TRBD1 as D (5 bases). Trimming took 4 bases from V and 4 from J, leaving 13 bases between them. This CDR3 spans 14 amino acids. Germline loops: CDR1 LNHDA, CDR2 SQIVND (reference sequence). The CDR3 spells CASSRGGMLYGYTF. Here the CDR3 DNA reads TGTGCCAGTAGTAGGGGGGGAATGCTCTATGGCTACACCTTC.

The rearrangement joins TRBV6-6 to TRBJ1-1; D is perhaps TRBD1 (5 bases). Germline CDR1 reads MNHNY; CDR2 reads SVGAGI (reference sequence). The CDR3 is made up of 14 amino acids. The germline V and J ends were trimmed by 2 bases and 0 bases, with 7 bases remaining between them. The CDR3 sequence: CASSYGHMNTEAFF. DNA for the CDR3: TGTGCCAGCAGTTACGGACACATGAACACTGAAGCTTTCTTT.

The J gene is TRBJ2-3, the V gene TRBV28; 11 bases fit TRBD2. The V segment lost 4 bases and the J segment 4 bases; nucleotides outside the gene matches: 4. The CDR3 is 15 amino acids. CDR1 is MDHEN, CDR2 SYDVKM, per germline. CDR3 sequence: CASSSLAGEADTQYF. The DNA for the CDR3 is TGTGCCAGCAGTTCACTAGCGGGAGAGGCAGATACGCAGTATTTT.

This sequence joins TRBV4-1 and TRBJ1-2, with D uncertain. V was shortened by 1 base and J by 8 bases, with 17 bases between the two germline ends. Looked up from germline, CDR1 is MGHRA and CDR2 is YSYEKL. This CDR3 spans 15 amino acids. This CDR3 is CASSQVTIYASGYTF. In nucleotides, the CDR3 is TGCGCCAGCAGCCAAGTTACAATCTATGCATCGGGCTACACCTTC.

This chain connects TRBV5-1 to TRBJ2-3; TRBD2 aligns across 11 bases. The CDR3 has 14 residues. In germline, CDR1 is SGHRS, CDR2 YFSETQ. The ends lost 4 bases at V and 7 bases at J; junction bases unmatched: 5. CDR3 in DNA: TGCGCCAGCAGCGTTAGCGGGAGGGAACATACGCAGTATTTT. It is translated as CASSVSGREHTQYF.

CDR3 in amino acids: CASRQGPVTQETQYF. In DNA, the CDR3 is TGTGCCAGCAGGCAGGGGCCAGTCACCCAAGAGACCCAGTACTTC. This sequence joins TRBV2 and TRBJ2-5, with D possibly TRBD1 on 6 matching bases. Germline V gene sequence: CDR1 SNHLY, CDR2 FYNNEI. V dropped 6 bases and J dropped 1 base, with 15 bases sitting between them. This CDR3 contains 15 residues.

The CDR3 reads CASSIGGFVSDSGNTIYF. The CDR3 bases are TGTGCCAGTAGTATCGGGGGCTTTGTATCAGATTCTGGAAACACCATATATTTT. J is TRBJ1-3 and V is TRBV19; D might be TRBD1 (6 bases). CDR1 and CDR2 from the germline V gene are LNHDA and SQIVND (reference sequence). Trimming removed 3 bases at V and 1 base at J, with 19 bases between. This CDR3 region has 18 residues.

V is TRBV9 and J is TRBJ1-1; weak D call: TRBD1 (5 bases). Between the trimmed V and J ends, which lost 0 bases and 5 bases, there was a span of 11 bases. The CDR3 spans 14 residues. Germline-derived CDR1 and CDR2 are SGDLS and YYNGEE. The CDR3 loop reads CASSVGQFETEAFF. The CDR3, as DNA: TGTGCCAGCAGCGTAGGACAGTTTGAGACTGAAGCTTTCTTT.

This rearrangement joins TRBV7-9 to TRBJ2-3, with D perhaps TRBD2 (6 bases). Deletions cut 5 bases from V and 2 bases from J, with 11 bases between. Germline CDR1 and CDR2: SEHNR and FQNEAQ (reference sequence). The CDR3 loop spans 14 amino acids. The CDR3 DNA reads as TGTGCCAGCAGCCAAATGGACTACACAGATACGCAGTATTTT. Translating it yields CASSQMDYTDTQYF.

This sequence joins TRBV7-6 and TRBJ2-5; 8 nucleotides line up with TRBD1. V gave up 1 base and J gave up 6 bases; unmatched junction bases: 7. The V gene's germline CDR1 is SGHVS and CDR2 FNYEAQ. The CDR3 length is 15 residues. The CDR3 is CASSLGGTGGQTQYF. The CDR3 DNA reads TGTGCCAGCAGCTTAGGGGGGACAGGTGGTCAGACCCAGTACTTC.